The present TCR beta chain was sequenced within a study of T cell changes during pregnancy in multiple sclerosis. This clone occurred once. Method: immunoSEQ multiplex PCR; TCRdb's copy keeps in-frame clones and lacks some. The table records 55,000 to 85,000 clones, around 94% of them present only once. After removal of 0 bases from V and 5 bases from J, the junction contained 6 bases not matched to a gene. Germline CDR1 LGHNA, CDR2 YSLEER. CDR3 length: 17 residues. This chain links TRBV4-3 with TRBJ2-3; TRBD2 matches at 12 bases. Source: peripheral blood, taken in the third trimester of pregnancy. The TCR sequence derives from a female donor with multiple sclerosis, enrolled in a pregnancy study. CDR3 nucleotide sequence: TGCGCCAGCAGCCAAGATTCTAGCGGGGGGGTCAGAGATACGCAGTATTTT. Its protein product is CASSQDSSGGVRDTQYF.